One T cell receptor beta chain is described in this entry. Antigen unknown. The repertoire was sequenced with immunoSEQ multiplex PCR; TCRdb's copy has only in-frame clones and lacks some. The top ten clones hold over 0.35% of a sample with about 23,000 clones, roughly nine tenths of them seen once. The CDR3 consists of 18 residues. Trimming left V 0 bases short and J 4 bases short, with 19 bases between. Germline V gives CDR1 SGHRS, CDR2 YFSETQ. These data originate in a study of PD-1 blockade in classical Hodgkin lymphoma. Findings and caveats of the study: Newly diagnosed patients were said to have less baseline TCR diversity than healthy donors did. Possible causes of repertoire differences, disease activity or prior therapy, remain undefined.

Time point indicated: newly diagnosed, previously untreated cHL patient sample. Starting with thawed PBMCs, CD4+ T cells were purified by magnetic negative selection. Comparison used PBMCs from newly diagnosed, untreated classical Hodgkin lymphoma. The sample was CD4+ T cells from blood. The TCR originated in a human donor with classical Hodgkin lymphoma. The chain joins TRBV5-1 to TRBJ2-2; the D is unclear. DNA of the CDR3: TGCGCCAGCAGCTTGGAATCGCCTACCCATCTGGGCACCGGGGAGCTGTTTTTT. Translation: CASSLESPTHLGTGELFF.